A selection of T cell receptor beta chains follows, all from one sample in a study of blood T cell repertoires in COVID-19. Using immunoSEQ multiplex PCR, the repertoire was profiled, and TCRdb retains in-frame clones only, with some absent. The table records about 150,000 clones, nearly 85% of them present only once. Sequencing was done on a sample of peripheral blood. These receptors were collected from a human donor in a cohort sampled during active COVID-19. Both conserved end residues are part of each CDR3. The D gene is left open where the match is weak. Clone size is given for some rows only: seen once, a few or many times, or a class if the clone is expanded.

len: 14
abundance: -
j_gene: TRBJ2-5
d_gene: -
v_gene: TRBV5-5
CDR3nt: TGTGCCAGCAGCTTCTTGGCCGGAGGAGAGACCCAGTACTTC
CDR3aa: CASSFLAGGETQYF

len: 15
abundance: -
j_gene: TRBJ1-3
d_gene: -
v_gene: TRBV19
CDR3nt: TGTGCCAGTAGTACCGACAGAATCTCCGGAAACACCATATATTTT
CDR3aa: CASSTDRISGNTIYF

len: 15
abundance: once
j_gene: TRBJ2-1
d_gene: TRBD2
v_gene: TRBV5-4
CDR3nt: TGTGCCAGCAGCTTTGCCGGGGGGGCATACAATGAGCAGTTCTTC
CDR3aa: CASSFAGGAYNEQFF

len: 15
abundance: -
j_gene: TRBJ2-1
d_gene: TRBD2
v_gene: TRBV7-2
CDR3nt: TGTGCCAGCAGCTTAGTAGTACTAGCGGGAAGTGAGCAGTTCTTC
CDR3aa: CASSLVVLAGSEQFF

len: 16
abundance: -
j_gene: TRBJ2-3
d_gene: TRBD2
v_gene: TRBV5-1
CDR3nt: TGCGCCAGCAGCCTAGATGGTAGCGGGGGCGGGGATACGCAGTATTTT
CDR3aa: CASSLDGSGGGDTQYF

len: 15
abundance: -
j_gene: TRBJ1-4
d_gene: -
v_gene: TRBV15
CDR3nt: TGTGCCACCAGCAGAGATCGACTAGCTAATGAAAAACTGTTTTTT
CDR3aa: CATSRDRLANEKLFF

len: 17
abundance: -
j_gene: TRBJ2-5
d_gene: TRBD2
v_gene: TRBV4-2
CDR3nt: TGTGCCAGCAGCCAAGATACCAGCGGGGGAGCGCAAGAGACCCAGTACTTC
CDR3aa: CASSQDTSGGAQETQYF

len: 13
abundance: -
j_gene: TRBJ2-3
d_gene: -
v_gene: TRBV7-3
CDR3nt: TGTGCCAGCAGCCCCAGACACACAGATACGCAGTATTTT
CDR3aa: CASSPRHTDTQYF

len: 13
abundance: -
j_gene: TRBJ2-3
d_gene: -
v_gene: TRBV6-4
CDR3nt: -
CDR3aa: CASSTSGADTQYF

len: 16
abundance: once
j_gene: TRBJ1-2
d_gene: -
v_gene: TRBV14
CDR3nt: TGTGCCAGCAGCCAAAACTTTCTGAGTACAGCTAAGGGCTACACCTTC
CDR3aa: CASSQNFLSTAKGYTF

len: 15
abundance: -
j_gene: TRBJ1-2
d_gene: TRBD1
v_gene: TRBV9
CDR3nt: TGTGCCAGCAGCTTACAGGGGGCGCCTAACTATGGCTACACCTTC
CDR3aa: CASSLQGAPNYGYTF

len: 15
abundance: -
j_gene: TRBJ1-2
d_gene: -
v_gene: TRBV9
CDR3nt: TGTGCCAGCAGCCCAGGGCCCAATTGGGACTATGGCTACACCTTC
CDR3aa: CASSPGPNWDYGYTF

len: 13
abundance: -
j_gene: TRBJ2-7
d_gene: TRBD1
v_gene: TRBV24-1
CDR3nt: TGTGCCACCAGCGATACAGGGGGCGACGAGCAGTACTTC
CDR3aa: CATSDTGGDEQYF

len: 15
abundance: -
j_gene: TRBJ1-1
d_gene: TRBD1
v_gene: TRBV19
CDR3nt: TGTGCCAGTAGCCAACCTGACAGGGTAATGACTGAAGCTTTCTTT
CDR3aa: CASSQPDRVMTEAFF

len: 15
abundance: -
j_gene: TRBJ1-2
d_gene: -
v_gene: TRBV4-1
CDR3nt: TGCGCCAGCAGCCGCGGTCCGGGGTCTATTTATGGCTACACCTTC
CDR3aa: CASSRGPGSIYGYTF

len: 17
abundance: -
j_gene: TRBJ2-2
d_gene: TRBD2
v_gene: TRBV7-2
CDR3nt: TGTGCCAGCAGCCCAAGGACTAGCGGGAGGACAACCGGGGAGCTGTTTTTT
CDR3aa: CASSPRTSGRTTGELFF

len: 15
abundance: -
j_gene: TRBJ1-1
d_gene: -
v_gene: TRBV5-1
CDR3nt: TGCGCCAGCAGCTTGGCCGGGTTCATGAACACTGAAGCTTTCTTT
CDR3aa: CASSLAGFMNTEAFF

len: 15
abundance: once
j_gene: TRBJ1-5
d_gene: TRBD1
v_gene: TRBV4-2
CDR3nt: TGTGCCAGCAGCCGACAGGGCTATAGCAATCAGCCCCAGCATTTT
CDR3aa: CASSRQGYSNQPQHF

len: 17
abundance: -
j_gene: TRBJ2-1
d_gene: TRBD1
v_gene: TRBV11-2
CDR3nt: TGTGCCAGCAGCTCCGGGACAGGTCGAATAGTTTACAATGAGCAGTTCTTC
CDR3aa: CASSSGTGRIVYNEQFF

len: 16
abundance: once
j_gene: TRBJ1-4
d_gene: -
v_gene: TRBV4-2
CDR3nt: TGTGCCAGCAGCCGCGATAGAAGCGGGGGAAGTGAAAAACTGTTTTTT
CDR3aa: CASSRDRSGGSEKLFF

len: 15
abundance: -
j_gene: TRBJ2-3
d_gene: -
v_gene: TRBV10-1
CDR3nt: TGCGCCAGCAAGGGCGTGGTGGGGCTCACAGATACGCAGTATTTT
CDR3aa: CASKGVVGLTDTQYF

len: 15
abundance: -
j_gene: TRBJ1-1
d_gene: TRBD1
v_gene: TRBV5-4
CDR3nt: TGTGCCAGCAGCATTCAGGGGGCGCGGGGCACTGAAGCTTTCTTT
CDR3aa: CASSIQGARGTEAFF

len: 14
abundance: few
j_gene: TRBJ2-2
d_gene: TRBD1
v_gene: TRBV5-6
CDR3nt: TGTGCCAGCAGACGGACAGGGGACACCGGGGAGCTGTTTTTT
CDR3aa: CASRRTGDTGELFF

len: 13
abundance: -
j_gene: TRBJ1-6
d_gene: TRBD1
v_gene: TRBV12-3/TRBV12-4
CDR3nt: TGTGCCAGCAGGCGAAGACAGGGTGGGACCCTCCACTTT
CDR3aa: CASRRRQGGTLHF

len: 13
abundance: -
j_gene: TRBJ2-5
d_gene: -
v_gene: TRBV7-2
CDR3nt: TGTGCCAGCAGCTTTGATGGACTGGGGACCCAGTACTTC
CDR3aa: CASSFDGLGTQYF

len: 13
abundance: -
j_gene: TRBJ2-5
d_gene: TRBD1
v_gene: TRBV5-4
CDR3nt: TGTGCCAGCAGCGGAGGACAGGGGGAGACCCAGTACTTC
CDR3aa: CASSGGQGETQYF

len: 14
abundance: -
j_gene: TRBJ1-1
d_gene: -
v_gene: TRBV10-3
CDR3nt: TGTGCCATCAGTGACCCGGAGGAGAACACTGAAGCTTTCTTT
CDR3aa: CAISDPEENTEAFF

len: 13
abundance: -
j_gene: TRBJ2-1
d_gene: TRBD1
v_gene: TRBV7-2
CDR3nt: TGTGCCAGCAGCTTCGAAGGGGGCGGTGAGCAGTTCTTC
CDR3aa: CASSFEGGGEQFF

len: 16
abundance: -
j_gene: TRBJ2-5
d_gene: TRBD2
v_gene: TRBV5-4
CDR3nt: TGTGCCAGCAGCCCGGGGGGGTTTATTAGCCAAGAGACCCAGTACTTC
CDR3aa: CASSPGGFISQETQYF